This TCR beta chain comes out of a study of CXCR3-negative and CXCR3-positive naive CD8 T cells (dated by TCRdb to between 2018 and 2020). The study in broad terms: In total, 130 million to 150 million TRB reads were obtained, corresponding to roughly 1.5 +/- 0.3 million reads per library. Data from 11 donors, pooled across two independent experiments, went into the diversity and physicochemical repertoire analyses. Naive subsets from about 5 donors and memory cells from 3 donors were included in the TRBV-TRBJ cluster analysis.

About this clonotype itself: The target of this receptor is not known.

As encoded in the germline V gene, CDR1 is MDHEN while CDR2 is SYDVKM. The CDR3 numbers 13 residues from cysteine through phenylalanine. The coding DNA is unavailable. Study-level results and caveats: Similar TRBV-TRBJ usage was shown by naive CXCR3-negative and CXCR3-positive cells from the same donor, whereas distinct patterns were shown by memory cells. Compared with CXCR3-negative naive cells, CXCR3-positive naive cells had TRB CDR3s with higher hydrophobicity (lower Kidera factor 4), lower energy, and higher strength and volume indices. Comparably high repertoire diversity was found in both naive subsets, whereas much lower repertoire diversity was found in memory CD8+ T cells. Because CXCR3 expression was partially decreased after cryopreservation, freshly isolated PBMCs were used for most assays. Surface CD5, linked to self-reactivity in mice, was comparable between naive subsets; TCR interaction strength was therefore also inferred from TRB CDR3 physicochemical properties.

Each CD8+ T cell subset was flow-sorted in triplicate, with 250,000 to 350,000 cells per subset placed directly into RLT lysis buffer. To exclude memory contaminants, naive CD8+ T cells were stringently defined as CD45RO-CCR7+CD27+CD95-. Peripheral blood mononuclear cells were isolated from buffy coats by standard density gradient centrifugation. A FACSAria III was used to flow-sort naive CD8+ T cells into CXCR3-negative and CXCR3-positive populations. Total RNA was extracted from sorted cells with an RNeasy Mini Kit. Sequencing used a NextSeq 550. The Human TCR Profiling Kit (MiLaboratory) was used to prepare UMI-labeled 5' RACE TRB cDNA libraries. The full amount of extracted RNA was used for cDNA synthesis, and the full amount of resulting cDNA was used for PCR amplification. Libraries were prepared in parallel with an identical number of PCR cycles. The study's processing was this. About 50,000 +/- 10,000 unique UMI-labeled TRB cDNA molecules per library were extracted with MIGEC and MiXCR, with at least two reads per UMI required. On average, each library contained 40,000 +/- 10,000 functional in-frame TRB CDR3 nucleotide clonotypes without stop codons. After each sample was downsampled to 5000 UMI-labeled TRB molecules, VDJtools was used to calculate diversity metrics such as normalized Shannon-Wiener and Chao1. For the central five CDR3 residues, VDJtools calculated physicochemical properties weighted by clonotype size, namely interaction energy, strength, volume and Kidera factor 4. The reads, reprocessed by TCRdb, yield one row per CDR3 protein sequence and no DNA. TCRdb's processing, not the authors' own work, is the source of the V and J calls. The table for this sample shows 100,000 to 150,000 distinct CDR3 sequences. Approximately 0.3% of the sample comes from the top ten.

This TCR was sampled from a human donor in good health. Some clones in this sample may be carry-over from other donors' samples. The chain links TRBV28 with TRBJ1-1. Sequenced material: naive CXCR3- CD8+ T cells from blood. In the paper's terms, the cell subset or site label means: CD45RO-CCR7+CD27+CD95- naive CD8+ T cells lacking CXCR3 (TNR3-). CDR3 sequence: CASSSWQNTEAFF.